Here is one TCR beta chain with its context. What it binds is unknown. This record belongs to a study of cytomegalovirus exposure and HLA in healthy donors. Across the whole study: Unique TCR beta sequences numbering around 110 million came from around 180 million T cells in an earlier analysis.

Trimming removed 3 bases at V and 5 bases at J, with 11 bases between. Looked up from germline, CDR1 is MNHEY and CDR2 is SMNVEV (reference sequence). The CDR3 consists of 13 residues. Study findings and constraints: When analyzed later, the rates of TCR association showed variation by HLA locus, with DRB1 the most and HLA-C the fewest. Later on, analysis showed that most CMV-associated TCR beta chains appeared to be HLA-restricted.

PCR amplification relied on 60 Vbeta primers (plus 13 Jbeta primers). The method was immunoSEQ multiplex PCR; TCRdb's version includes in-frame clones alone and lacks a portion of them. The profile shows under 200,000 clones, roughly four fifths of them singletons. Sequenced: PBMCs. The clonotype was recovered from a woman aged 35 to 49 in good health and CMV-seronegative. The V call is TRBV27, the J call TRBJ2-7, with D unclear. The CDR3 DNA reads TGTGCCAGCAGTTTGGCAGGAACCAACGAGCAGTACTTC. Translating gives CASSLAGTNEQYF.